The T cell receptor (beta chain) under discussion was sequenced for a study of T cells after yellow fever vaccination. Study-wide context: For low cell numbers, libraries were made with SMART-Seq v4 Ultra Low Input.

Study-level points and caveats: On re-exposure, the response was weaker but peaked faster, at day 5 versus 15.

This clonotype was detected ten times or more. Antigen unknown. The CDR3 has 13 residues. Trimming shortened V by 2 bases and J by 4 bases, and 9 bases separated the two germline ends. Per germline, CDR1 MNHEY and CDR2 SVGEGT. In making TCR cDNA, 5'RACE template switching added a universal primer site and UMIs to it. One entry per CDR3 protein results from TCRdb running MiXCR on the 5' RACE reads. The table lists about 240,000 distinct CDR3 sequences, 6.9% of them singletons. Sequenced here: CD4+ T cells sorted from PBMCs, sampled 15 days after the yellow fever booster vaccination. This TCR was sampled from a man under 40 who received the YFV17D yellow fever vaccine. This chain connects TRBV6-2 or TRBV6-3 to TRBJ2-7; D is perhaps TRBD1 (6 bases). CDR3 sequence: CASSYGDIYEQYF. CDR3 nucleotides: TGTGCCAGCAGTTACGGGGACATTTACGAGCAGTACTTC.